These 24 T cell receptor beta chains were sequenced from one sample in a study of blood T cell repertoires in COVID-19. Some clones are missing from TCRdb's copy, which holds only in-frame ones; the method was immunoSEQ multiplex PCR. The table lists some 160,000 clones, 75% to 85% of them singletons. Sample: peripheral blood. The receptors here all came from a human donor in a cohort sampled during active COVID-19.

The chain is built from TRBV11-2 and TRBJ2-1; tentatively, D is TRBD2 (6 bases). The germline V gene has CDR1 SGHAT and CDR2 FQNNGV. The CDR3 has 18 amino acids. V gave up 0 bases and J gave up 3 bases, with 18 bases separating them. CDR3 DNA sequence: TGTGCCAGCAGCTTAGATCGCCGGGGCGGGAAGTTCTACAATGAGCAGTTCTTC. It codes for CASSLDRRGGKFYNEQFF.

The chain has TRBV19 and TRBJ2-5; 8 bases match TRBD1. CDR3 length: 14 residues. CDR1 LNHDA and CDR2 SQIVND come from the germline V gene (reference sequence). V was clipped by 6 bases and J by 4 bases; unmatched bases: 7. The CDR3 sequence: CASRIQTGVETQYF. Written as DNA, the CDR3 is TGTGCCAGTAGAATTCAGACAGGGGTAGAGACCCAGTACTTC. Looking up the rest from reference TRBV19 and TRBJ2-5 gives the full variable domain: DGGITQSPKYLFRKEGQNVTLSCEQNLNHDAMYWYRQDPGQGLRLIYYSQIVNDFQKGDIAEGYSVSREKKESFPLTVTSAQKNPTAFYLCASRIQTGVETQYFGPGTRLLVL.

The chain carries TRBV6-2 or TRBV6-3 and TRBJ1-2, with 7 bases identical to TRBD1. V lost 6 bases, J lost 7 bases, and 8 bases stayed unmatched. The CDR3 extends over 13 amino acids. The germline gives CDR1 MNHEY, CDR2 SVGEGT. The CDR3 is CASSDRARGGYTF. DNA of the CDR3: TGTGCCAGCAGCGACAGGGCTCGGGGTGGCTACACCTTC.

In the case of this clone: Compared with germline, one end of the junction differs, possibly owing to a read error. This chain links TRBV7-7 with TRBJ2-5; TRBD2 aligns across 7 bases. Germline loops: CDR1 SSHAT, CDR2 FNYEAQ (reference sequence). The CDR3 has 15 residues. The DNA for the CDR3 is TGTGCTAGCAGCCGGGATCTAGCGGCTCAAGAGACCCAGTACTTC. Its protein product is CASSRDLAAQETQYF.

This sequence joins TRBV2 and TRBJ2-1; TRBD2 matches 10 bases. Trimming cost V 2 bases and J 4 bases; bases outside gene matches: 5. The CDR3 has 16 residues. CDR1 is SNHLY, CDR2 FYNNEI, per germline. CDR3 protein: CASSERASGRYNEQFF. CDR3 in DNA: TGTGCCAGCAGTGAACGGGCTAGCGGGAGATACAATGAGCAGTTCTTC. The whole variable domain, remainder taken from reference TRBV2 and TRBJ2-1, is EPEVTQTPSHQVTQMGQEVILRCVPISNHLYFYWYRQILGQKVEFLVSFYNNEISEKSEIFDDQFSVERPDGSNFTLKIRSTKLEDSAMYFCASSERASGRYNEQFFGPGTRLTVL.

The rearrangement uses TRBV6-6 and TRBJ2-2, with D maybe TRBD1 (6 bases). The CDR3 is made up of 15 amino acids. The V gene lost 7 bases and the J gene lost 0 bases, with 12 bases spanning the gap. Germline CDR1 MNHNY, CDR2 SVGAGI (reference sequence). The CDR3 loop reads CASIRTDSNTGELFF. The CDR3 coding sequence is TGTGCCAGCATCCGGACAGACTCGAACACCGGGGAGCTGTTTTTT.

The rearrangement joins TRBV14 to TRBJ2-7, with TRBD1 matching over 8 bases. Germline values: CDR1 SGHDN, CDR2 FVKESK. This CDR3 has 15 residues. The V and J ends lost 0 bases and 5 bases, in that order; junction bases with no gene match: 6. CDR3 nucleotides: TGTGCCAGCAGCCAAGATTGGCAGGGGGCGCACGAGCAGTACTTC. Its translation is CASSQDWQGAHEQYF.

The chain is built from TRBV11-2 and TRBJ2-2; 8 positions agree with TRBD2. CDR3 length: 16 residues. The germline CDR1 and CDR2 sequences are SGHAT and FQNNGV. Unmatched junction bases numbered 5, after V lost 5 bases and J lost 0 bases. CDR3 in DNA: TGTGCCAGCAGCCCTATAGCGGGAACGAACACCGGGGAGCTGTTTTTT. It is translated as CASSPIAGTNTGELFF.

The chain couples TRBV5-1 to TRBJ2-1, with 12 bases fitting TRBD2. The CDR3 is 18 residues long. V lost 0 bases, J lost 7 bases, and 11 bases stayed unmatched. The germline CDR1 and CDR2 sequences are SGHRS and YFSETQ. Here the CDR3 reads CASSLVDLAGGPWNEQFF. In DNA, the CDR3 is TGCGCCAGCAGCTTGGTCGATCTAGCGGGGGGGCCTTGGAATGAGCAGTTCTTC.

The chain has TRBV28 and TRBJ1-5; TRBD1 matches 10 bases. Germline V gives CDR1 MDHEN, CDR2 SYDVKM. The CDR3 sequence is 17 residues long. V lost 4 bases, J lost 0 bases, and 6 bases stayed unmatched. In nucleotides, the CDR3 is TGTGCCAGCAGTTCCCGGACAGGGGGTTATAGCAATCAGCCCCAGCATTTT. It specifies CASSSRTGGYSNQPQHF.

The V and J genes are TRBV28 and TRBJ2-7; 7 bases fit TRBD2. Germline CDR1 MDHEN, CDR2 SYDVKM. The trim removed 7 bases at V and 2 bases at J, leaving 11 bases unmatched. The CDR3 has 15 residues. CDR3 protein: CASTSPGTTTYEQYF. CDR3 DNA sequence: TGTGCCAGCACCTCACCCGGGACTACTACCTACGAGCAGTACTTC.

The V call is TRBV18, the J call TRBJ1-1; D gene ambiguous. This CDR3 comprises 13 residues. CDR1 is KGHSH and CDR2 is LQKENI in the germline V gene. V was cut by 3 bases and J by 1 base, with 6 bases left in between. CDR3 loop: CASSPKPNTEAFF. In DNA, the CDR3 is TGTGCCAGCTCACCGAAGCCGAACACTGAAGCTTTCTTT.

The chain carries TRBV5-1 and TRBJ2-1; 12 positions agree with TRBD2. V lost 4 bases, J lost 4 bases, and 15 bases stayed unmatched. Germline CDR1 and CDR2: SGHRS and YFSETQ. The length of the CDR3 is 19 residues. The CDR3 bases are TGCGCCAGCAGCGCCCCGGGACTAGCGGGCCTCGCCTCGTACAATGAGCAGTTCTTC. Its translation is CASSAPGLAGLASYNEQFF. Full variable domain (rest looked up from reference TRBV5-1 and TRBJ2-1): KAGVTQTPRYLIKTRGQQVTLSCSPISGHRSVSWYQQTPGQGLQFLFEYFSETQRNKGNFPGRFSGRQFSNSRSEMNVSTLELGDSALYLCASSAPGLAGLASYNEQFFGPGTRLTVL.

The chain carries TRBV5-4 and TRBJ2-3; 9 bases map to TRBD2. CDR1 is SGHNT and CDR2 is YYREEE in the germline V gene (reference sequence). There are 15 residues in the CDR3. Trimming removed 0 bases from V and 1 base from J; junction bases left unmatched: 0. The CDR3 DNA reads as TGTGCCAGCAGCTTGGCTAGCGGGGGCACAGATACGCAGTATTTT. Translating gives CASSLASGGTDTQYF.

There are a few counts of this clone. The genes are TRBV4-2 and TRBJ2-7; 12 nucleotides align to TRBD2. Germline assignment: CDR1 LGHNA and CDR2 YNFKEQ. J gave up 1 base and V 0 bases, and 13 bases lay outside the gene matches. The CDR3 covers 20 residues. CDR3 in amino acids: CASSQDHGLAGGFRSYEQYF. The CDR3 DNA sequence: TGTGCCAGCAGCCAAGATCATGGGCTAGCGGGAGGGTTTAGGTCCTACGAGCAGTACTTC.

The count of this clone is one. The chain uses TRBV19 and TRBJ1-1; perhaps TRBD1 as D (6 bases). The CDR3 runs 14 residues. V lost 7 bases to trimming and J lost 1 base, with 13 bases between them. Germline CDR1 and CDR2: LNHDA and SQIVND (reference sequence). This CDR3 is CASTPRGANTEAFF. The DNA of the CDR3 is TGTGCCAGTACCCCCAGGGGAGCGAACACTGAAGCTTTCTTT.

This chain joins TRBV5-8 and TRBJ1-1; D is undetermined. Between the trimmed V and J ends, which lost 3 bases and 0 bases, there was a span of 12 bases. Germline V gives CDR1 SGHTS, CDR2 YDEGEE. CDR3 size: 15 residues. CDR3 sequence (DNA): TGTGCCAGCAGCTCCTCTGGCAGGCTGAACACTGAAGCTTTCTTT. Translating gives CASSSSGRLNTEAFF. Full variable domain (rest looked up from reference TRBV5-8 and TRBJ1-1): EAGVTQSPTHLIKTRGQQATLRCSPISGHTSVYWYQQALGLGLQFLLWYDEGEERNRGNFPPRFSGRQFPNYSSELNVNALELEDSALYLCASSSSGRLNTEAFFGQGTRLTVV.

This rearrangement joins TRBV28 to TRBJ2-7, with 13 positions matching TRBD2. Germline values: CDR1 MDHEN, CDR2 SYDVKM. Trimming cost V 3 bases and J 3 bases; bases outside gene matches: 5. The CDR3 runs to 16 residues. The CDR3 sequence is CASSFVGTSGIYEQYF. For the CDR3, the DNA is TGTGCCAGCAGTTTCGTTGGGACTAGCGGGATCTACGAGCAGTACTTC.

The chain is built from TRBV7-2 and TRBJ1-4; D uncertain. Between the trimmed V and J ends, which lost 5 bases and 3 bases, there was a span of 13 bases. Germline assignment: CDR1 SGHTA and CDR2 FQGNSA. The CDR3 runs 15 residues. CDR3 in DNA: TGTGCCAGCAGCCTCCCGCCGGGAGCTAATGAAAAACTGTTTTTT. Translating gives CASSLPPGANEKLFF. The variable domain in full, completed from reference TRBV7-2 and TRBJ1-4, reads GAGVSQSPSNKVTEKGKDVELRCDPISGHTALYWYRQSLGQGLEFLIYFQGNSAPDKSGLPSDRFSAERTGGSVSTLTIQRTQQEDSAVYLCASSLPPGANEKLFFGSGTQLSVL.

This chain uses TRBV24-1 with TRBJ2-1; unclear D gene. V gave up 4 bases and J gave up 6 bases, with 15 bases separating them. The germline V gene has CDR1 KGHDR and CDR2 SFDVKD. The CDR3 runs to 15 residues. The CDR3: CATSESGPPGNEQFF. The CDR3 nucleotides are TGTGCCACCAGTGAATCCGGTCCTCCGGGCAATGAGCAGTTCTTC.

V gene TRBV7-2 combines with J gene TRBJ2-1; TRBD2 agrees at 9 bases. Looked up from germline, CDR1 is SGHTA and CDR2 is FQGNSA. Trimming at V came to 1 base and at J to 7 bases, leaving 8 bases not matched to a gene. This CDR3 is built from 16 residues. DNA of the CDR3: TGTGCCAGCAGCTTAGTGGTAGCGGGAGCGGTAAATGAGCAGTTCTTC. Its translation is CASSLVVAGAVNEQFF.

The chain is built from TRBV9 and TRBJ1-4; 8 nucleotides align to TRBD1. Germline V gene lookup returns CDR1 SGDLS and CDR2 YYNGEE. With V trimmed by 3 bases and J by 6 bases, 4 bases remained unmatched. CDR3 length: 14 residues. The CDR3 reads CASSAPDRDEKLFF. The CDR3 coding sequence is TGTGCCAGCAGCGCCCCGGACAGGGATGAAAAACTGTTTTTT.

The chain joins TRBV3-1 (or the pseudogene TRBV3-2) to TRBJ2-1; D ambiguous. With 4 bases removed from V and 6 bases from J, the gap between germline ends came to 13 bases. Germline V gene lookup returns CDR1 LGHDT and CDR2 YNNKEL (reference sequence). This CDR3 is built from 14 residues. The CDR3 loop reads CASSPTTVGNEQFF. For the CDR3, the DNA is TGTGCCAGCAGCCCCACTACGGTTGGCAATGAGCAGTTCTTC.

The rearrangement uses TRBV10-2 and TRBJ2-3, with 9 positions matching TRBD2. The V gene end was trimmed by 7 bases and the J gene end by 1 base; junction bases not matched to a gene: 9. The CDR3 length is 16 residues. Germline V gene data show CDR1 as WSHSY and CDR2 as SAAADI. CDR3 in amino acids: CASTSRQRGGTDTQYF. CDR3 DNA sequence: TGCGCCAGCACCTCAAGGCAGCGGGGGGGCACAGATACGCAGTATTTT.